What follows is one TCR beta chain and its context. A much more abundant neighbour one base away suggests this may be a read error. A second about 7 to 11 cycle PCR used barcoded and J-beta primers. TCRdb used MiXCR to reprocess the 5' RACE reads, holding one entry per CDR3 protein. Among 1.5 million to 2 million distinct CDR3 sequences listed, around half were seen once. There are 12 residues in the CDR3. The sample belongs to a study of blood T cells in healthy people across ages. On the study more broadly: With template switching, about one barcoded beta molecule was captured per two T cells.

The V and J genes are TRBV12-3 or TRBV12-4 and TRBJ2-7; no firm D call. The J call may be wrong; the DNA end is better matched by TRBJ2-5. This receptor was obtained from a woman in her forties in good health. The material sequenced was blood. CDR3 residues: CASRLPQETQYF. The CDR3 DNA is TGTGCCAGCAGGTTACCCCAGGAGACCCAGTACTTC.